This TCR beta chain was found in a study of tumor-infiltrating lymphocytes in primary liver carcinoma. Study-level information: Tissue type made little difference to sample yields of roughly 3.65 to 7.5 million productive TCRbeta reads.

Of note for this clonotype: One end of the junction does not line up with germline, which may come from a read error.

Co-extraction of RNA and DNA was performed on about 19-30 mg of unsorted bulk tissue. Among the patients, all had chronic HBV infection and none had been treated. This CDR3 region has 15 residues. CDR1 and CDR2 from the germline V gene are SGHDN and FVKESK. cDNA specific to TCR beta was made from 500 ng of total RNA, with a constant-region primer employed for priming. Slightly modified ARM-PCR served as the procedure for the TCR beta libraries. These libraries came from three rounds of nested multiplex PCR. With TRBV1-TRBV30 forward primers and a C-beta reverse primer, the first two PCR rounds were run for about 10 cycles each. TCRdb independently ran MiXCR on the multiplex PCR reads; one entry per CDR3 protein. The profile shows 80,000 to 100,000 distinct CDR3 sequences, less than 75% of them singletons.

Source material: tumor-adjacent normal liver tissue. The TCR originated in a man between 40 and 49 years old with primary liver carcinoma and hepatitis B virus infection. The V call is TRBV14, the J call TRBJ2-1, with TRBD1 identical over 8 bases. For the CDR3, the DNA is TGTGGCAGCAGCCAAGTGAGGGGACAGGAGCCTGAGCAGCTCTTC. Translated: CGSSQVRGQEPEQLF. The full variable domain, completed using reference TRBV14 and TRBJ2-1, is EAGVTQFPSHSVIEKGQTVTLRCDPISGHDNLYWYRRVMGKEIKFLLHFVKESKQDESGMPNNRFLAERTGGTYSTLKVQPAELEDSGVYFCGSSQVRGQEPEQLFGPGTRLTVL.